These T cell receptor beta chains were read from a single sample in a study of regulatory and conventional T cells in RAG deficiency. Profiled with immunoSEQ multiplex PCR; TCRdb holds only in-frame clones, not every one. The data show roughly 34,000 clones, with roughly 76% seen just once and roughly 3.5% held by the top ten. These sequences were also reported in another study, on regulatory T cells.

Sequenced: CD4+ effector T cells sorted from blood. These receptors all come from a human donor in good health. Both conserved end residues are part of each CDR3. A D gene is named only where the DNA matches it firmly. Size is stated for part of the rows, as once, few or many counts, or as a class when the clone is expanded.

v_gene	abundance	j_gene	d_gene	CDR3nt	CDR3aa
TRBV30	few	TRBJ1-6	NA	TGTGCCTGGAACCCGGGGAATTCACCCCTCCACTTT	CAWNPGNSPLHF
TRBV30	few	TRBJ1-2	NA	TGTGATTATGTGGGGGGCTACACCTTC	CDYVGGYTF
TRBV6-6	NA	TRBJ1-4	TRBD1	TGTGCCAGCAGCTGGACAGGGATTGAAAAACTGTTTTTT	CASSWTGIEKLFF
TRBV6-4	NA	TRBJ1-2	NA	TGTGCCAGCAGCAATAGATATGGCTACACCTTC	CASSNRYGYTF
TRBV10-3	once	TRBJ1-1	NA	TGTGCCATCAGTGCTCATTTGGTCAGGGGCGAAGTAAACACTGAAGCTTTCTTT	CAISAHLVRGEVNTEAFF
TRBV27	NA	TRBJ1-2	NA	TGTGCCAGCAGTTACAGGGATTTGCGGGGCTACACCTTC	CASSYRDLRGYTF
TRBV18	NA	TRBJ2-2	TRBD1	TGTGCCAGCTCACCAGTATATGGGACAGGGGGCACCGGGGAGCTGTTTTTT	CASSPVYGTGGTGELFF
TRBV11-3	NA	TRBJ2-5	NA	TGTGCCAGCAGCTTCAGGGGAAGCGAGACCCAGTACTTC	CASSFRGSETQYF
TRBV6-6	NA	TRBJ2-5	NA	TGTGCCAGCAGTCCATGGACGGATCAAGAGACCCAGTACTTC	CASSPWTDQETQYF
TRBV18	NA	TRBJ2-3	NA	TGTGCCAGCTCACCGAACGGGACCCTACAGGCAGATACGCAGTATTTT	CASSPNGTLQADTQYF
TRBV29-1	few	TRBJ2-7	NA	TGCAGCGTGGGAGACAGGCTTTACGAGCAGTACTTC	CSVGDRLYEQYF
TRBV5-1	NA	TRBJ2-4	NA	TGCGCCAGCAGCCGGACTTTAGCCAAAAACATTCAGTACTTC	CASSRTLAKNIQYF
TRBV6-1	NA	TRBJ1-4	TRBD1	TGTGCCAGCACACCCAGGACAGGGACTAATGAAAAACTGTTTTTT	CASTPRTGTNEKLFF
TRBV30	NA	TRBJ2-1	NA	TGTGCCTGGAGGGGACGAGTACGGAACCATGAGCAGTTCTTC	CAWRGRVRNHEQFF
TRBV9	once	TRBJ2-1	NA	TGTGCCAGCAGCCAAGACTGGGAGCAGTTCTTC	CASSQDWEQFF
TRBV25-1	NA	TRBJ1-4	TRBD1	TGTGCCAGCAGTGCCGTAGACAGGGAAGACGAAAAACTGTTTTTT	CASSAVDREDEKLFF
TRBV7-9	few	TRBJ1-2	NA	TGTGCCAGCAGCTTAAACTCATTTGGCGACTATGGCTACACCTTC	CASSLNSFGDYGYTF
TRBV5-1	NA	TRBJ2-3	TRBD2	TGCGCCAGCAGCTCGAGACTAGCGGGGAGCACAGATACGCAGTATTTT	CASSSRLAGSTDTQYF
TRBV19	NA	TRBJ2-5	NA	TGTGCCAGTACCCCCGACAGGAGCCAAGAGACCCAGTACTTC	CASTPDRSQETQYF
TRBV5-6	NA	TRBJ2-2	TRBD2	TGTGCCAGCAGCCTGGGACTAGCAAACACCGGGGAGCTGTTTTTT	CASSLGLANTGELFF
TRBV5-1	NA	TRBJ1-2	NA	TGCGCCAGCAGCTTTGCCCTCGGGACGGGATATAACTATGGCTACACCTTC	CASSFALGTGYNYGYTF
TRBV7-4	NA	TRBJ1-5	TRBD1	TGTGCCAGCAGCTTAGGCGGGACAGGGGAGGTCAGCAATCAGCCCCAGCATTTT	CASSLGGTGEVSNQPQHF
TRBV5-1	few	TRBJ1-5	NA	TGCGCCAGCAGCCCGGGCGGGCCGGCAAGCAATCAGCCCCAGCATTTT	CASSPGGPASNQPQHF
TRBV15	NA	TRBJ1-5	TRBD1	TGTGCCACCAGCAGAGGCGGGACAGTTTCCCCTCAGCCCCAGCATTTT	CATSRGGTVSPQPQHF
TRBV19	NA	TRBJ2-5	TRBD1	TGTGCCAGTAGCCGCAGGGGGCAGGTCGAGACCCAGTACTTC	CASSRRGQVETQYF
TRBV6-5	NA	TRBJ1-2	NA	TGTGCCAGCCTAAATTCCCGTGGGTATGGCTACACCTTC	CASLNSRGYGYTF
TRBV30	NA	TRBJ2-7	NA	TGTGCCTGGAGTAAGATGTCCTACGAGCAGTACTTC	CAWSKMSYEQYF
TRBV5-5	NA	TRBJ2-7	NA	TGTGCCAGCAGCTTGGCAGGGTGGGACTCCTACGAGCAGTACTTC	CASSLAGWDSYEQYF
TRBV6-5	NA	TRBJ2-1	TRBD2	TGTGCCAGCAGTGGGAGCGGGATCCATGCCGATGAGCAGTTCTTC	CASSGSGIHADEQFF
TRBV18	NA	TRBJ2-3	NA	TGTGCCAGCTCACTTCTGACAGGGAGGTCAGATACGCAGTATTTT	CASSLLTGRSDTQYF
TRBV28	once	TRBJ1-1	NA	TGTGCCAGCAGTTTATTGAGCACTGAAGCTTTCTTT	CASSLLSTEAFF
TRBV12-5	NA	TRBJ2-3	TRBD2	TGTGCTAGTGGTTCAAAAACGGGGATGAGCGGGGGCCTCGGGGTGGATACGCAGTATTTT	CASGSKTGMSGGLGVDTQYF
TRBV2	few	TRBJ1-1	NA	TGTGCCAGCACTCAAAGCGAGAACACTGAAGCTTTCTTT	CASTQSENTEAFF
TRBV4-1	NA	TRBJ1-4	TRBD1	TGCGCCAGCAGCCAAAGTCGGGCTAGGGACAGGGGGCTAAAACTGTTTTTT	CASSQSRARDRGLKLFF
TRBV2	NA	TRBJ2-1	NA	TGTGCCAGCAGCCGATGGGACCGACAGGTGGGGGATGAGCAGTTCTTC	CASSRWDRQVGDEQFF
TRBV9	NA	TRBJ1-6	NA	TGTGCCAGCAGCGTAGCGGTGGGGTCACCCCTCCACTTT	CASSVAVGSPLHF
TRBV5-1	NA	TRBJ2-3	NA	TGCGCCAGCAGCTTGGGGCCTGGCACAGATACGCAGTATTTT	CASSLGPGTDTQYF